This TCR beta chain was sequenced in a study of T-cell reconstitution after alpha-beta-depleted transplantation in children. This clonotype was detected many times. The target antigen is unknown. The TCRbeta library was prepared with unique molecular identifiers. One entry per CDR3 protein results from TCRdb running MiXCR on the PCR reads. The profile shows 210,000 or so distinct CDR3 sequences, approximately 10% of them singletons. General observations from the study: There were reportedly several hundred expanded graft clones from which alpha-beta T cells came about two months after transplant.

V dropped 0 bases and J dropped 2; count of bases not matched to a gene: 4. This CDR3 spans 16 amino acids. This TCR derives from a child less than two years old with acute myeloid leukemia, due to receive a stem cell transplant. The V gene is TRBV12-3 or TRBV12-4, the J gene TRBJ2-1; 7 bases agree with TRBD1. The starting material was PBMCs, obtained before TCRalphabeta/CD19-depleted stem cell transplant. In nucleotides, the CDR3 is TGTGCCAGCAGTTTAGCTGGGCAGGGGGCCTACAATGAGCAGTTCTTC. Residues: CASSLAGQGAYNEQFF.